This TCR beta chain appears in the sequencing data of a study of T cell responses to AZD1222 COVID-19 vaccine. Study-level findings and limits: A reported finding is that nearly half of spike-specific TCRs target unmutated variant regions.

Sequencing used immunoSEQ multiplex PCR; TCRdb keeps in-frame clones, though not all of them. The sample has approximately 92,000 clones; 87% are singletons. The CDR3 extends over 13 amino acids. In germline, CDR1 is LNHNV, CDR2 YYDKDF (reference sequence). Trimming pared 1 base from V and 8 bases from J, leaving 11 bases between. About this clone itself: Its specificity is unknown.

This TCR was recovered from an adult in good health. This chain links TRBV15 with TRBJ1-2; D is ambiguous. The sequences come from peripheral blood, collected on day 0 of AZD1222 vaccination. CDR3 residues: CATSRGLPGGYTF. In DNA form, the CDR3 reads TGTGCCACCAGCAGAGGGCTTCCTGGAGGCTACACCTTC.